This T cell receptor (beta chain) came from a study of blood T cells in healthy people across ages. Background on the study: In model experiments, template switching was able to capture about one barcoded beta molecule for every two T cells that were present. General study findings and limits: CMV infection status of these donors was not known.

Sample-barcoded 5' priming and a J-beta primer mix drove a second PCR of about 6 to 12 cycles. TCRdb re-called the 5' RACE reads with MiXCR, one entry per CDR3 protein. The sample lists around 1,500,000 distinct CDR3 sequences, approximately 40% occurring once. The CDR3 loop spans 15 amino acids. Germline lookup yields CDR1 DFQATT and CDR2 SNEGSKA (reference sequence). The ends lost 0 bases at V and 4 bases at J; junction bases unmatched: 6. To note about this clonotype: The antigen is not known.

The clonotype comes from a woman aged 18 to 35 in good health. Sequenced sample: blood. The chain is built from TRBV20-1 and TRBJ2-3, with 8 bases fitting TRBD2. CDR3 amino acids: CSARDLGLESDTQYF. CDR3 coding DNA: TGCAGTGCTAGAGATTTGGGACTAGAGTCAGATACGCAGTATTTT.